This T cell receptor (beta chain) was profiled in a study of CD8 T cells in Susac syndrome. Points from the study as a whole: The study admitted that it had a relatively small number of individuals in its TCR sequencing and HLA analysis.

RNA in amounts of roughly 0.5 to 1 ug was reverse transcribed with random hexamers. From the immunoSEQ multiplex PCR reads, TCRdb called clonotypes with MiXCR, one entry per CDR3 protein. Of 160,000 or so distinct CDR3 sequences in the sample, 80% to 95% were seen once. Germline V gives CDR1 SQVTM, CDR2 ANQGSEA. CDR3 length equals 14 residues. V dropped 0 bases and J dropped 5; count of bases not matched to a gene: 5. Sequencing of TCR beta drew on CD8+ and CD4+ T cells from blood. Details on this clonotype: The antigen remains unidentified.

The source of this sequence is a human donor in good health. Input material: CD4+ T cells from PBMCs. The chain carries TRBV29-1 and TRBJ2-7, with 9 bases that match TRBD1. Written as DNA, the CDR3 is TGCAGCGTTGAAGACACAGGGGGCAGGGACGAGCAGTACTTC. Translation gives CSVEDTGGRDEQYF.